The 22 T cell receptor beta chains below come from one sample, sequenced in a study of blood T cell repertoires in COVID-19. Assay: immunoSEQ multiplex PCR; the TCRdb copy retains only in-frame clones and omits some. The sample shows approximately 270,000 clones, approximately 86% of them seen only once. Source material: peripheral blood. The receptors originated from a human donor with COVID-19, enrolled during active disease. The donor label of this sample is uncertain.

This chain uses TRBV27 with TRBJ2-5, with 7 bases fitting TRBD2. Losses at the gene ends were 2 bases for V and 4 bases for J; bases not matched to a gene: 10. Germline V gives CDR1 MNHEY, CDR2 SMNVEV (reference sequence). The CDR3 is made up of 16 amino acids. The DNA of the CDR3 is TGTGCCAGCAGTTTACGCGGGAGATTTGGTTTAGAGACCCAGTACTTC. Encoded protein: CASSLRGRFGLETQYF.

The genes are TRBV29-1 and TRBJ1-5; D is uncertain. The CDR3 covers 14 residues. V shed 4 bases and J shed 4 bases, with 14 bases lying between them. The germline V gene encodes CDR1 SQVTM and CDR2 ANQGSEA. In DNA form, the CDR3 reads TGCAGCGTTGGTTGGCCGGAGTCAAATCAGCCCCAGCATTTT. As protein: CSVGWPESNQPQHF. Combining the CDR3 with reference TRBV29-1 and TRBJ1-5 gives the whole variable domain SAVISQKPSRDICQRGTSLTIQCQVDSQVTMMFWYRQQPGQSLTLIATANQGSEATYESGFVIDKFPISRPNLTFSTLTVSNMSPEDSSIYLCSVGWPESNQPQHFGDGTRLSIL.

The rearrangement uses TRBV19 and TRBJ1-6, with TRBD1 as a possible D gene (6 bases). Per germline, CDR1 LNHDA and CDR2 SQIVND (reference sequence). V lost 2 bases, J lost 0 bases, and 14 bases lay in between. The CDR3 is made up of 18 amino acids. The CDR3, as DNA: TGTGCCAGTAGTATAAGCTCGACAGGAAGCTCCTATAATTCACCCCTCCACTTT. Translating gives CASSISSTGSSYNSPLHF.

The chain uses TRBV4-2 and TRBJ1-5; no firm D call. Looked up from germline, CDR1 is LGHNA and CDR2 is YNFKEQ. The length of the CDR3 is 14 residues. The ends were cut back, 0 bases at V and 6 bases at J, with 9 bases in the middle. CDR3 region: CASSQDARVQPQHF. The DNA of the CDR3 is TGTGCCAGCAGCCAAGATGCCCGGGTTCAGCCCCAGCATTTT.

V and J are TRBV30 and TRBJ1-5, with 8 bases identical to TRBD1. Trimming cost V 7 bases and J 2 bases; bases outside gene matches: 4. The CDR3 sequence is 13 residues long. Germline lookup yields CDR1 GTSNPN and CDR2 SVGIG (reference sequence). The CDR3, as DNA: TGTGCCTCTGCGACAGGGGGCAATCAGCCCCAGCATTTT. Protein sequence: CASATGGNQPQHF.

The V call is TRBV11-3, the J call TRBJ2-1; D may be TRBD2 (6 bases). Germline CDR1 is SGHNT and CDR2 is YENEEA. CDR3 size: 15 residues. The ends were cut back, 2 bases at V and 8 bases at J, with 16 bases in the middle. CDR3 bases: TGTGCCAGCAGCTTACGGTCATGGGGGGAGGATGAGCAGTTCTTC. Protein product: CASSLRSWGEDEQFF.

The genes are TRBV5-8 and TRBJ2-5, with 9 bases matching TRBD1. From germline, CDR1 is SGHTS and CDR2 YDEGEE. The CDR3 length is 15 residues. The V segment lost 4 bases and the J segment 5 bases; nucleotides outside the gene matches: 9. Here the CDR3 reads CASSLGQGGGETQYF. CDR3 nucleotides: TGTGCCAGCAGCCTGGGACAGGGAGGCGGCGAGACCCAGTACTTC. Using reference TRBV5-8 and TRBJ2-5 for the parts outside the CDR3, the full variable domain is EAGVTQSPTHLIKTRGQQATLRCSPISGHTSVYWYQQALGLGLQFLLWYDEGEERNRGNFPPRFSGRQFPNYSSELNVNALELEDSALYLCASSLGQGGGETQYFGPGTRLLVL.

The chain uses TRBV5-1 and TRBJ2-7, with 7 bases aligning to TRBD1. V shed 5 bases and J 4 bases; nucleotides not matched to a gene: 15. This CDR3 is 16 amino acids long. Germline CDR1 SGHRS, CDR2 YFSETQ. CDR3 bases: TGCGCCAGCAGATTGACCCCGGGACAGACCATATACGAGCAGTACTTC. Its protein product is CASRLTPGQTIYEQYF.

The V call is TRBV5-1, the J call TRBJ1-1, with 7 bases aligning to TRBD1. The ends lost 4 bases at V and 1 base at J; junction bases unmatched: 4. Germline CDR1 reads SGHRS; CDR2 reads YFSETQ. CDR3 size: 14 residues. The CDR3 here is CASSPRTGNTEAFF. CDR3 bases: TGCGCCAGCAGCCCTCGGACAGGGAACACTGAAGCTTTCTTT.

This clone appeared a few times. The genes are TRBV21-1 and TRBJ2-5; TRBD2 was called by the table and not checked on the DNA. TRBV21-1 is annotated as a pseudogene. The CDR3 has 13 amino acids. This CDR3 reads CASSWLAEETQYF. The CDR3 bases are TGTGCCAGCAGCTGGCTAGCGGAAGAGACCCAGTACTTC.

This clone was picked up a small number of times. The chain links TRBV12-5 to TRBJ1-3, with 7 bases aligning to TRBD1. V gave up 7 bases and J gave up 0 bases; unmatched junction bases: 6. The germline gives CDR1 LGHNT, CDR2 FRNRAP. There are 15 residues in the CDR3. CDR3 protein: CASAPGGPSGNTIYF. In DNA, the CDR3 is TGTGCTAGTGCCCCAGGGGGTCCCTCTGGAAACACCATATATTTT.

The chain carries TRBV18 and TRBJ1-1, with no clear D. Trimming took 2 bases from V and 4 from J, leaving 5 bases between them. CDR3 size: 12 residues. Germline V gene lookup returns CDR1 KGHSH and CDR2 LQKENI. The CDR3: CASSPGSTEAFF. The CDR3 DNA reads TGTGCCAGCTCACCAGGGAGCACTGAAGCTTTCTTT.

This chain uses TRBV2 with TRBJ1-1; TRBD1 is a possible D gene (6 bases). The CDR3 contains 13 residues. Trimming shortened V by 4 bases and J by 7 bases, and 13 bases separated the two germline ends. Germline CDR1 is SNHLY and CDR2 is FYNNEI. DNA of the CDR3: TGTGCCAGCAGTGGGTCAGGGGAGATTGAAGCTTTCTTT. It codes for CASSGSGEIEAFF.

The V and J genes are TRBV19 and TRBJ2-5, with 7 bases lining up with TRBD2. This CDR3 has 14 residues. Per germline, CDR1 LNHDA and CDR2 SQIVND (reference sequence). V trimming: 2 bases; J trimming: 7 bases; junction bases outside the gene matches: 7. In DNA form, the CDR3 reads TGTGCCAGTAGTATAAACAGCGGGACGGGGACCCAGTACTTC. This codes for CASSINSGTGTQYF.

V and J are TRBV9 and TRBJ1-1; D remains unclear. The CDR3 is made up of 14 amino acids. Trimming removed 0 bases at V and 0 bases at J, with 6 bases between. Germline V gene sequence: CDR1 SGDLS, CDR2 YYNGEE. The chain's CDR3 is CASSVAQLNTEAFF. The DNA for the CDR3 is TGTGCCAGCAGCGTAGCACAGCTGAACACTGAAGCTTTCTTT.

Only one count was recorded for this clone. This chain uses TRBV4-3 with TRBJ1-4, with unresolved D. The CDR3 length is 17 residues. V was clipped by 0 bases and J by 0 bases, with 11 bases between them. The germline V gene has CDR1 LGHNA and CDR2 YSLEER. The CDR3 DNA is TGCGCCAGCAGCCAAGATCTTGGCCCAGCAACTAATGAAAAACTGTTTTTT. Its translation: CASSQDLGPATNEKLFF.

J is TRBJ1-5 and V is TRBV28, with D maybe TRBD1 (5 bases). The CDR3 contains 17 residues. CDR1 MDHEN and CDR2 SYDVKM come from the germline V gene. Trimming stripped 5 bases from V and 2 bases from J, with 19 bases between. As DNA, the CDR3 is TGTGCCAGCAGTACTGGCCCCGGGACTGAGGGCAATCAGCCCCAGCATTTT. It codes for CASSTGPGTEGNQPQHF.

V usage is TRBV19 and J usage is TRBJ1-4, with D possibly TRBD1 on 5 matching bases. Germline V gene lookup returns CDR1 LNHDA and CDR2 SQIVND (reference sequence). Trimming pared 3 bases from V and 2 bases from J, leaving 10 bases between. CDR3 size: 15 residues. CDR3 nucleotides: TGTGCCAGTAGTATTGGAGGGACCACTAATGAAAAACTGTTTTTT. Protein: CASSIGGTTNEKLFF.

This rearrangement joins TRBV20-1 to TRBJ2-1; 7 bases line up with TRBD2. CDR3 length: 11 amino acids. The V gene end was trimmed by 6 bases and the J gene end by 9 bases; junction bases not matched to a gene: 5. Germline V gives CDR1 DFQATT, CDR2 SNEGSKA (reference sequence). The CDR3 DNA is TGCAGTGCGGCGACTAGCACTGAGCAGTTCTTC. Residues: CSAATSTEQFF.

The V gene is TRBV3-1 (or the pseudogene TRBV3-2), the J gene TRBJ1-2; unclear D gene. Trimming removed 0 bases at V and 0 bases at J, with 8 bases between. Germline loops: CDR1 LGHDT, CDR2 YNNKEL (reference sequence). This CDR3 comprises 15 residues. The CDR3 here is CASSQDAGANYGYTF. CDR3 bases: TGTGCCAGCAGCCAAGACGCAGGCGCTAACTATGGCTACACCTTC.

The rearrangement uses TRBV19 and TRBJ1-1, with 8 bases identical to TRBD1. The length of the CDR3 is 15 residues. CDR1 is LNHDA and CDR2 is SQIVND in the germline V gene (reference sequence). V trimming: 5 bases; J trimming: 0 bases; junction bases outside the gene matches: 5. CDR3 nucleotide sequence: TGTGCCAGTAGTCCGGACAGGGCAATGAACACTGAAGCTTTCTTT. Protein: CASSPDRAMNTEAFF.

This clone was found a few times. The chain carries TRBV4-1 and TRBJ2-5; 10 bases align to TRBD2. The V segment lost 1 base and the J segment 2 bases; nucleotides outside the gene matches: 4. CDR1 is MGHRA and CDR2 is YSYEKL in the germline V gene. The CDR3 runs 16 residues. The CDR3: CASSQVPSGSQETQYF. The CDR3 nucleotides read TGCGCCAGCAGCCAAGTCCCTAGCGGGAGTCAAGAGACCCAGTACTTC.